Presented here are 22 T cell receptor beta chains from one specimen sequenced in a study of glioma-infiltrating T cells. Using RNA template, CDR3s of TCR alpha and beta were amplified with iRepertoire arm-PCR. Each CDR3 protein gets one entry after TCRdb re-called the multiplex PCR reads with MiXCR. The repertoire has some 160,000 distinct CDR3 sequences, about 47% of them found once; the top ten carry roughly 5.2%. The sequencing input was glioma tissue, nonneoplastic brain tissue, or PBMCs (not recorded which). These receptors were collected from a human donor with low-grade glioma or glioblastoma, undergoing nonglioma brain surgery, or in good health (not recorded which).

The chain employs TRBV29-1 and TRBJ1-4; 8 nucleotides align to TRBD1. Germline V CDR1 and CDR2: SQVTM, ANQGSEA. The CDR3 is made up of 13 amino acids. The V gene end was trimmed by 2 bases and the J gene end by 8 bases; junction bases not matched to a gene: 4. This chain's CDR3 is CSVEQGAEEKLFF. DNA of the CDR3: TGCAGCGTTGAACAGGGGGCAGAGGAAAAACTGTTTTTT.

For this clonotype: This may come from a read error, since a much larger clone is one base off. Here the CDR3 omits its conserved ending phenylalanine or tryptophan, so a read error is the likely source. The CDR3 sequence is CSARGEVPGETQYL. The CDR3 region has the DNA TGCAGTGCTAGAGGGGAAGTCCCGGGGGAGACCCAGTACCTC. The J gene is TRBJ2-5, the V gene TRBV20-1, with TRBD2 as a possible D gene (5 bases). V dropped 1 base and J dropped 5 bases, with 14 bases sitting between them. The germline V gene has CDR1 DFQATT and CDR2 SNEGSKA (reference sequence). CDR3 length: 14 residues.

The CDR3 DNA is TGCAGCGTGGGACAACCATCCAATGAAGCTTTCTTT. This gives the protein CSVGQPSNEAFF. This rearrangement joins TRBV29-1 to TRBJ1-1, with D maybe TRBD1 (6 bases). The CDR3 sequence is 12 residues long. Between the trimmed V and J ends, which lost 6 bases and 7 bases, there was a span of 15 bases. Germline V gene data show CDR1 as SQVTM and CDR2 as ANQGSEA.

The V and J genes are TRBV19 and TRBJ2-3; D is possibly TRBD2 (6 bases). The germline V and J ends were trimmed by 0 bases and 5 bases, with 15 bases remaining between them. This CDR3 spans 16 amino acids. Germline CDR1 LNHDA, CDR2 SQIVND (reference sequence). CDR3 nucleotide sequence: TGTGCCAGTAGTATAGATGACGGGAGACCAATAGATACGCAGTATTTT. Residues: CASSIDDGRPIDTQYF. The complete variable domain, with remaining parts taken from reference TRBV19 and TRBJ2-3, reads DGGITQSPKYLFRKEGQNVTLSCEQNLNHDAMYWYRQDPGQGLRLIYYSQIVNDFQKGDIAEGYSVSREKKESFPLTVTSAQKNPTAFYLCASSIDDGRPIDTQYFGPGTRLTVL.

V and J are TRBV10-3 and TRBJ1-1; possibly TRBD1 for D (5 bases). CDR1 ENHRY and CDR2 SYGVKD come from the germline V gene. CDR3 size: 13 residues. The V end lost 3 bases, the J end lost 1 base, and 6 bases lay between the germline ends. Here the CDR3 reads CAISDGGNTEAFF. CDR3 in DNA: TGTGCCATCAGTGATGGGGGGAACACTGAAGCTTTCTTT.

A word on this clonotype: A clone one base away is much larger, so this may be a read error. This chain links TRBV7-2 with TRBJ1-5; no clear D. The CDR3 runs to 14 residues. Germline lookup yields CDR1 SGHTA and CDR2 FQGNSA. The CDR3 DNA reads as TGTGCCAGCAGCCTCGACACACGAAATCATCCCCAGCATTTT. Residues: CASSLDTRNHPQHF.

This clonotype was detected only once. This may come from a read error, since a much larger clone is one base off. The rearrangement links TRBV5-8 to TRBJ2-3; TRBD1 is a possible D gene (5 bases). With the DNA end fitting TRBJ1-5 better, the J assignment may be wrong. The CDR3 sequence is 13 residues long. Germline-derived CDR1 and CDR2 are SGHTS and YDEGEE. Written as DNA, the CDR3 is TGTGCCAGCAGCCTCCCCAGGGTCCATACGCAGCATTTT. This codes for CASSLPRVHTQHF.

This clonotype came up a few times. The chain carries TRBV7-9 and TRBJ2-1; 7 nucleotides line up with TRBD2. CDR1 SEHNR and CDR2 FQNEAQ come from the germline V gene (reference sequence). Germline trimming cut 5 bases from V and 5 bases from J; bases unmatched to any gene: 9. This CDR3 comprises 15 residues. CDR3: CASSPGPSGNNEQFF. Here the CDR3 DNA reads TGTGCCAGCAGCCCAGGGCCTAGCGGAAACAATGAGCAGTTCTTC.

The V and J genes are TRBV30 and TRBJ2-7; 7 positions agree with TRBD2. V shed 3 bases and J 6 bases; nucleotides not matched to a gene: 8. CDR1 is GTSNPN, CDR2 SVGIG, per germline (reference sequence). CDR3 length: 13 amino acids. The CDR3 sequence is CAWRGAGALEQYF. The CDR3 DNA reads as TGTGCCTGGAGAGGGGCGGGAGCTCTCGAGCAGTACTTC.

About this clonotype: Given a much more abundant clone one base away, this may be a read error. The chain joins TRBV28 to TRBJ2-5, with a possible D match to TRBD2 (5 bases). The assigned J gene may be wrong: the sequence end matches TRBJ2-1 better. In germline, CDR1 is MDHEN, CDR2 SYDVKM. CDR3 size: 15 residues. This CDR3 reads CARSFRTSLYNEQFF. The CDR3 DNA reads TGTGCCAGAAGTTTCAGAACTAGTTTATACAATGAGCAGTTCTTC.

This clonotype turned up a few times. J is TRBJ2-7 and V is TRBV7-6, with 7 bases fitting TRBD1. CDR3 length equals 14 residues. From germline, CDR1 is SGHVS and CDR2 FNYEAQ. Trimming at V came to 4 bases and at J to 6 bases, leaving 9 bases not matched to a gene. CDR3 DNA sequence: TGTGCCAGCAGCTCACAGGGGTCTTTAGGCGAGCAGTACTTC. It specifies CASSSQGSLGEQYF.

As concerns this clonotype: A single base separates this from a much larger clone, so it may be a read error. This CDR3 is CSQAERTDTQYF. In DNA, the CDR3 is TGCAGTCAAGCGGAGCGCACAGATACGCAGTATTTT. The chain combines TRBV20-1 with TRBJ2-3; tentative D call: TRBD2 (5 bases). CDR3 length: 12 residues. V lost 8 bases and J 1 base, leaving 10 bases between the germline ends. Germline CDR1 reads DFQATT; CDR2 reads SNEGSKA (reference sequence).

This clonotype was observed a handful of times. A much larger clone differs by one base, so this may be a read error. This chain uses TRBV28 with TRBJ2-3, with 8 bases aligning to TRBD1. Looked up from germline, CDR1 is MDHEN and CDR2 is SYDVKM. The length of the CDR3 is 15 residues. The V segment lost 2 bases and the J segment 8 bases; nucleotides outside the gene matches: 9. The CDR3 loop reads CASSLSGRGQGTQYF. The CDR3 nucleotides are TGTGCCAGCAGTTTAAGCGGCAGGGGGCAAGGTACGCAGTATTTT. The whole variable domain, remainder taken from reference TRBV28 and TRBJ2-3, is DVKVTQSSRYLVKRTGEKVFLECVQDMDHENMFWYRQDPGLGLRLIYFSYDVKMKEKGDIPEGYSVSREKKERFSLILESASTNQTSMYLCASSLSGRGQGTQYFGPGTRLTVL.

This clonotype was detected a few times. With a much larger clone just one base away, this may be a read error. The CDR3, as DNA: TGCAGTGTTGCTAGGTATCGGGATACCTATCCCAATGAGCAGTTCTTC. It codes for CSVARYRDTYPNEQFF. The chain links TRBV20-1 to TRBJ2-1; D may be TRBD2 (5 bases). This CDR3 spans 16 amino acids. V was cut by 7 bases and J by 6 bases, with 25 bases left in between. Germline V CDR1 and CDR2: DFQATT, SNEGSKA (reference sequence).

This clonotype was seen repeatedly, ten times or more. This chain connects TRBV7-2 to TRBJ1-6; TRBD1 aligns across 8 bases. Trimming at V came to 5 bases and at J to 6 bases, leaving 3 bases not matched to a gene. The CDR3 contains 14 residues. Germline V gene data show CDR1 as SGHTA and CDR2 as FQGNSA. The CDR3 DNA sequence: TGTGCCAGCAGCCAAGGACAGGGTAATTCACCCCTCCACTTT. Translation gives CASSQGQGNSPLHF. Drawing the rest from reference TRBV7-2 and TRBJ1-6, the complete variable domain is GAGVSQSPSNKVTEKGKDVELRCDPISGHTALYWYRQSLGQGLEFLIYFQGNSAPDKSGLPSDRFSAERTGGSVSTLTIQRTQQEDSAVYLCASSQGQGNSPLHFGNGTRLTVT.

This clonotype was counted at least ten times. The CDR3 nucleotides read TGTGCCAGCAGTGTAGACAGCTTCAATGAGCAGTTCTTC. Residues: CASSVDSFNEQFF. V and J are TRBV6-1 and TRBJ2-1; D is perhaps TRBD1 (5 bases). V lost 4 bases, J lost 6 bases, and 10 bases lay in between. CDR1 and CDR2 from the germline V gene are MNHNS and SASEGT. This CDR3 contains 13 residues.

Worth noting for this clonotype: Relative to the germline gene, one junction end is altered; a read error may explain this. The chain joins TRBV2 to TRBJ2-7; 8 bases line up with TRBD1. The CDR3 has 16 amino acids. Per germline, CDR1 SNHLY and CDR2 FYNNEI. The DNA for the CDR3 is TGTGCCAGCACACCTTATAGACAGGGGATAACCTACGGGCAGTACTTC. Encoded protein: CASTPYRQGITYGQYF.

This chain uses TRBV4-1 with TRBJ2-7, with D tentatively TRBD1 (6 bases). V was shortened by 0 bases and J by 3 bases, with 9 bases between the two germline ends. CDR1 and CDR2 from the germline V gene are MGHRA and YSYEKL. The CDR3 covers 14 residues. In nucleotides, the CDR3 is TGCGCCAGCAGCCAAGAGGGCAGGGGCTACGAGCAGTACTTC. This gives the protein CASSQEGRGYEQYF.

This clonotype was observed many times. The CDR3 DNA sequence: TGTGCCAGCAGTCAGCCCCTGACAGGGAGCACAGATACGCAGTATTTT. Its protein product is CASSQPLTGSTDTQYF. The chain recombines TRBV27 with TRBJ2-3, with TRBD1 matching over 7 bases. CDR3 length: 16 amino acids. The trim removed 5 bases at V and 0 bases at J, leaving 8 bases unmatched. Germline V gene lookup returns CDR1 MNHEY and CDR2 SMNVEV (reference sequence).

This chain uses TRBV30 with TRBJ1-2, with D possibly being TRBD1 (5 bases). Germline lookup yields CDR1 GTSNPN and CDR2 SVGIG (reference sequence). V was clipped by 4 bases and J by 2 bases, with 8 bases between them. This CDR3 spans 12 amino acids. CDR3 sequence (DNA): TGTGCCTGGATTAGGGGAAACTATGGCTACACCTTC. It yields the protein CAWIRGNYGYTF.

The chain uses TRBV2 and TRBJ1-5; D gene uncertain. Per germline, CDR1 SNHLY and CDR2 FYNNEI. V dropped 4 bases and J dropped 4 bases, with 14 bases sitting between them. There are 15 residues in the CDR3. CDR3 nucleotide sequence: TGTGCCAGCAGTGTTAGGATGGCAGAGAATCAGCCCCAGCATTTT. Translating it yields CASSVRMAENQPQHF.

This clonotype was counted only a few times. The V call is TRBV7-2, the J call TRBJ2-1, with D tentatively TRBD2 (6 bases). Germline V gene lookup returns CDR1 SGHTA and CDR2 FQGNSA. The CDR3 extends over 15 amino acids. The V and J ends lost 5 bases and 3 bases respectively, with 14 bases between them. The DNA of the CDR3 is TGTGCCAGCAGCCCACGGAGGGCCTACTACAATGAGCAGTTCTTC. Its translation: CASSPRRAYYNEQFF. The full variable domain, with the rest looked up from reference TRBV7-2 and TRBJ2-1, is GAGVSQSPSNKVTEKGKDVELRCDPISGHTALYWYRQSLGQGLEFLIYFQGNSAPDKSGLPSDRFSAERTGGSVSTLTIQRTQQEDSAVYLCASSPRRAYYNEQFFGPGTRLTVL.